The subject of this entry is one T cell receptor (beta chain). Its antigen is unknown. There are 16 residues in the CDR3. The V end was cut by 5 bases, the J end by 0 bases, with 14 bases between. CDR1 SGHNT and CDR2 YENEEA come from the germline V gene. Assay: immunoSEQ multiplex PCR; the TCRdb copy retains only in-frame clones and omits some. The data contain around 94,000 clones, about 93% of them singletons. These data belong to a study of siplizumab effects on memory and regulatory T cells. Points from the study as a whole: Alloreactive sequences whose origin lay in unstimulated CD4+ memory cells were significantly reduced by siplizumab. A minor share of alloreactive clones matched unstimulated subsets. The apparent diversity of naive T cells exceeded that of memory cells, and naive T cells seemed to make a major contribution to the alloresponse. Reactions containing siplizumab showed mappable alloreactive CD4+ clones averaging roughly 66% Treg-derived, versus around 25% in controls.

The V and J genes are TRBV11-3 and TRBJ2-1, with a possible D match to TRBD1 (6 bases). The clonotype comes from a human donor in good health. The sample consisted of CD4+ T cells sorted from blood. Here the CDR3 reads CASSPSTGRSYNEQFF. In nucleotides, the CDR3 is TGTGCCAGCAGCCCAAGCACAGGGCGCTCCTACAATGAGCAGTTCTTC.